This TCR beta chain stems from a study of beta chain features in type 1 diabetes. Study summary: Investigators examined roughly 99,000,000 sorted cells across all samples.

Germline-derived CDR1 and CDR2 are SNHLY and FYNNEI. This CDR3 has 13 amino acids. The V segment lost 6 bases and the J segment 6 bases; nucleotides outside the gene matches: 6. General study points: For patients, the naive, central memory and Treg TCRB repertoires appeared more alike than for healthy donors. Moderately but significantly shorter TCRB CDR3s were found in Type 1 diabetes patients in all four CD4+ subsets.

Details on this clone: The antigen remains unidentified.

The authors reverse transcribed all of the isolated RNA, so sequencing captured expressed TCRB transcripts. Deep immunoSEQ sequencing covered naive, central memory and regulatory T cell samples. Profiled with immunoSEQ multiplex PCR; TCRdb holds only in-frame clones, not every one. The table lists approximately 270,000 clones, around an eighth of them singletons. Cells sorted by CD45RO/CCR7/CD25/CD127/CD95/CD27 comprised CD4+ naive, central memory, regulatory and stem cell-like memory cells. The material sequenced was naive CD4+ T cells from blood. This chain uses TRBV2 with TRBJ2-7; 9 nucleotides agree with TRBD1. The sequence was obtained from a man aged 25-45 years with type 1 diabetes. This CDR3 is CASRAQGAGEQYF. CDR3 nucleotides: TGTGCCAGCAGGGCACAGGGGGCCGGCGAGCAGTACTTC.